The entry below gives a single T cell receptor beta chain sequence along with its context. This specimen comes from a study of blood T cell repertoires in COVID-19. Study background: PBMCs, B-cell-depleted T cells, or T cells were the source of the cDNA or gDNA that made up the material.

The CDR3 runs to 13 residues. CDR1 and CDR2 from the germline V gene are SGHDN and FVKESK. The V end lost 5 bases, the J end lost 4 bases, and 11 bases lay between the germline ends. In the source study's methods: Counts of nucleated cells, estimated from reference gene primer amplification, were obtained. Libraries were prepared by immunoSEQ multiplex PCR; TCRdb keeps only in-frame clonotypes and omits some of them. V and J calls and clone size come straight from that table; D and trimming were deduced from the DNA. The sample includes under 300,000 clones, about 90% of them seen just once. In assigning cohorts, the study relied on participant-reported clinical history. Shortly before study entry, within 2 weeks, exposed participants had met a COVID-19 case.

Material: PBMCs or T cells enriched from blood (not recorded which). The V gene is TRBV14, the J gene TRBJ1-2, with a weak D call TRBD1 (5 bases). This sequence was found in a middle-aged woman who had been exposed to COVID-19. The CDR3 coding sequence is TGTGCCAGCAGCGGACAAACCCTCTATGGCTACACCTTC. It translates to CASSGQTLYGYTF.